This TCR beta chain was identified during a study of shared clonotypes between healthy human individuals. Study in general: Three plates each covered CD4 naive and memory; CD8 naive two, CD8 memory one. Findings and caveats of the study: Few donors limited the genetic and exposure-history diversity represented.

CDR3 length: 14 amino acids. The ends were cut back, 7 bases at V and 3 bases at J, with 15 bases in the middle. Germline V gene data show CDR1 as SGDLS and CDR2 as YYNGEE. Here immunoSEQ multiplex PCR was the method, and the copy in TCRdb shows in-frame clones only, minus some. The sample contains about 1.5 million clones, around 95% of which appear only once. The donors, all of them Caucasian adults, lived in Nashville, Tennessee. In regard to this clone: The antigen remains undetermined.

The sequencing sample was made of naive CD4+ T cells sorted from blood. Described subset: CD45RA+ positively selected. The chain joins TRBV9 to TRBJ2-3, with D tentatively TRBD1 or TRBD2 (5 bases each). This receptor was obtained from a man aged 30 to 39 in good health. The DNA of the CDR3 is TGTGCCAGCCGGGACCGGGCTTTAACAGATACGCAGTATTTT. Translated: CASRDRALTDTQYF.